A single sample gave rise to the 24 T cell receptor beta chains below, sequenced in a study of shared clonotypes between healthy human individuals. Selected positively for CCR7 and CD45RO-negative, naive CD8 cells excluded terminally differentiated effector memory CD45RA+ cells. Data came from immunoSEQ multiplex PCR; TCRdb stores just in-frame clones and leaves some out. Of some 1,900,000 clones listed, roughly 94% are singletons. The source material was naive CD8+ T cells sorted from blood. These TCRs come from a man aged 18 to 30 in good health.

The V call is TRBV4-1, the J call TRBJ2-1; 7 bases align to TRBD1. The germline V gene encodes CDR1 MGHRA and CDR2 YSYEKL. The ends lost 1 base at V and 8 bases at J; junction bases unmatched: 11. There are 16 residues in the CDR3. CDR3 DNA: TGCGCCAGCAGCCAAGTTTTCCCAGGGGGAAGGGATGAGCAGTTCTTC. This sequence encodes CASSQVFPGGRDEQFF.

The genes are TRBV7-6 and TRBJ2-7; TRBD2 might be the D (6 bases). Germline values: CDR1 SGHVS, CDR2 FNYEAQ. This CDR3 has 16 amino acids. V dropped 2 bases and J dropped 1 base, with 15 bases sitting between them. CDR3 amino acids: CASSLLAASASYEQYF. The CDR3 DNA sequence: TGTGCCAGCAGCTTACTCGCCGCTAGCGCTTCCTACGAGCAGTACTTC. Drawing the rest from reference TRBV7-6 and TRBJ2-7, the complete variable domain is GAGVSQSPRYKVTKRGQDVALRCDPISGHVSLYWYRQALGQGPEFLTYFNYEAQQDKSGLPNDRFSAERPEGSISTLTIQRTEQRDSAMYRCASSLLAASASYEQYFGPGTRLTVT.

The chain uses TRBV9 and TRBJ2-1, with D possibly being TRBD1 or TRBD2 (5 bases each). V lost 4 bases and J 7 bases, leaving 15 bases between the germline ends. This CDR3 region has 14 residues. Germline-derived CDR1 and CDR2 are SGDLS and YYNGEE. CDR3 DNA sequence: TGTGCCAGCAGCCCGGGACCCTATGGGAATGAGCAGTTCTTC. Translated: CASSPGPYGNEQFF.

This clone has more than one count but fewer than ten. V gene TRBV9 combines with J gene TRBJ2-4; D not certain. V was pared by 4 bases and J by 9 bases, with 14 bases between. CDR3 length equals 13 residues. CDR1 and CDR2 from the germline V gene are SGDLS and YYNGEE. CDR3 sequence (DNA): TGTGCCAGCAGCCCAGCCCGAGTAGGCATTCAGTACTTC. Amino acid sequence: CASSPARVGIQYF.

CDR3 sequence (DNA): TGTGCCAGCAGTGTAGCGGGACAGGTTGAAGCTTTCTTT. Encoded protein: CASSVAGQVEAFF. The chain has TRBV6-1 and TRBJ1-1; 8 bases are shared with TRBD1. Germline CDR1 and CDR2: MNHNS and SASEGT. The CDR3 sequence is 13 residues long. Losses at the gene ends were 4 bases for V and 7 bases for J; bases not matched to a gene: 5.

The chain employs TRBV29-1 and TRBJ2-1; D is ambiguous. The CDR3 sequence is 12 residues long. Germline CDR1 SQVTM, CDR2 ANQGSEA. The ends were cut back, 8 bases at V and 4 bases at J, with 12 bases in the middle. The CDR3 protein is CSSWSVYNEQFF. DNA for the CDR3: TGCAGCTCTTGGTCAGTATACAATGAGCAGTTCTTC.

The chain carries TRBV13 and TRBJ1-1; D perhaps matches TRBD1 (6 bases). V was cut by 1 base and J by 1 base, with 10 bases left in between. Looked up from germline, CDR1 is PRHDT and CDR2 is FYEKMQ (reference sequence). The CDR3 is 15 residues long. The CDR3 nucleotides read TGTGCCAGCAGCTTAGAGGGGGGAGGGAACACTGAAGCTTTCTTT. It yields the protein CASSLEGGGNTEAFF.

The genes are TRBV30 and TRBJ2-7; TRBD1 matches at 7 bases. Germline assignment: CDR1 GTSNPN and CDR2 SVGIG (reference sequence). CDR3 size: 13 residues. The ends lost 4 bases at V and 5 bases at J; junction bases unmatched: 8. Written as DNA, the CDR3 is TGTGCCTGGAATCCGACAGGGTCCAACGAGCAGTACTTC. It translates to CAWNPTGSNEQYF.

This chain uses TRBV27 with TRBJ2-7; the D is unclear. The germline V gene encodes CDR1 MNHEY and CDR2 SMNVEV (reference sequence). The CDR3 sequence is 14 residues long. Between the trimmed V and J ends, which lost 2 bases and 1 base, there was a span of 9 bases. The CDR3 loop reads CASSLSIKSYEQYF. The CDR3 nucleotides are TGTGCCAGCAGTTTAAGTATTAAATCCTACGAGCAGTACTTC.

CDR3 nucleotides: TGTGCCAGCAGTTTCATGGGGTTCGGCAATCAGCCCCAGCATTTT. Translation: CASSFMGFGNQPQHF. This chain links TRBV27 with TRBJ1-5; D gene uncertain. The CDR3 is made up of 15 amino acids. V gave up 3 bases and J gave up 2 bases, with 11 bases separating them. CDR1 is MNHEY, CDR2 SMNVEV, per germline (reference sequence).

The J gene is TRBJ2-3, the V gene TRBV10-2; TRBD1 aligns across 8 bases. V gave up 3 bases and J gave up 2 bases; unmatched junction bases: 1. From germline, CDR1 is WSHSY and CDR2 SAAADI. The CDR3 totals 14 residues. The CDR3 here is CASSDQGATDTQYF. The CDR3 DNA sequence: TGCGCCAGCAGTGATCAGGGGGCCACAGATACGCAGTATTTT.

The chain uses TRBV4-3 and TRBJ2-7, with 9 positions matching TRBD1. V was clipped by 0 bases and J by 2 bases; unmatched bases: 8. Germline V lookup: CDR1 LGHNA, CDR2 YSLEER. The CDR3 consists of 17 residues. CDR3 protein: CASSQDSTGTGTYEQYF. As DNA, the CDR3 is TGCGCCAGCAGCCAAGACTCCACCGGGACAGGGACCTACGAGCAGTACTTC.

As regards this clone: The junction differs from germline at one of its ends, possibly a read error. This chain uses TRBV7-7 with TRBJ2-7; TRBD1 matches at 8 bases. Germline V gives CDR1 SSHAT, CDR2 FNYEAQ (reference sequence). This CDR3 region has 14 residues. The CDR3 spells CASSVGTGNYEQYF. The CDR3 coding sequence is TGTGCTAGCAGTGTCGGGACAGGCAACTACGAGCAGTACTTC.

This chain links TRBV4-3 with TRBJ2-7; maybe TRBD2 (6 bases). V gave up 0 bases and J gave up 5 bases, with 11 bases separating them. The V gene's germline CDR1 is LGHNA and CDR2 YSLEER. The CDR3 spans 14 residues. CDR3 sequence reads: CASSQEEGADEQYF. CDR3 nucleotides: TGCGCCAGCAGCCAAGAGGAGGGAGCGGACGAGCAGTACTTC.

The chain combines TRBV7-9 with TRBJ1-1; no definite D call. V dropped 4 bases and J dropped 2 bases, with 5 bases sitting between them. CDR1 is SEHNR, CDR2 FQNEAQ, per germline (reference sequence). This CDR3 contains 12 residues. The CDR3 coding sequence is TGTGCCAGCAGCTCATCAAACACTGAAGCTTTCTTT. It yields the protein CASSSSNTEAFF.

The chain combines TRBV7-3 with TRBJ1-1; D perhaps matches TRBD1 (6 bases). CDR1 is SGHTA and CDR2 is FQGTGA in the germline V gene. The CDR3 length is 13 residues. The V gene lost 2 bases and the J gene lost 4 bases, with 8 bases spanning the gap. The CDR3 loop is CASSLLGGTEAFF. CDR3 DNA sequence: TGTGCCAGCAGCTTACTAGGGGGCACTGAAGCTTTCTTT.

V and J are TRBV9 and TRBJ1-4; D gene ambiguous. Trimming stripped 0 bases from V and 8 bases from J, with 11 bases between. Germline V gives CDR1 SGDLS, CDR2 YYNGEE. The CDR3 consists of 14 residues. CDR3 sequence: CASSVGSGEEKLFF. The CDR3, as DNA: TGTGCCAGCAGCGTAGGCTCGGGTGAAGAAAAACTGTTTTTT.

The J gene is TRBJ2-3, the V gene TRBV5-5; D gene unclear. V dropped 2 bases and J dropped 3 bases, with 10 bases sitting between them. The CDR3 totals 14 residues. The germline V gene has CDR1 SGHKS and CDR2 YYEKEE (reference sequence). DNA of the CDR3: TGTGCCAGCAGCTTTCGGCTAGTTACAGATACGCAGTATTTT. It yields the protein CASSFRLVTDTQYF.

The gene calls are TRBV28 and TRBJ2-7; 14 nucleotides agree with TRBD2. The CDR3 sequence is 18 residues long. V shed 6 bases, J shed 0 bases, and the junction held 10 bases outside the gene matches. Germline V lookup: CDR1 MDHEN, CDR2 SYDVKM. CDR3 nucleotides: TGTGCCAGCAGCTCACCCGGGACTAGCGGGGGCTACTCCTACGAGCAGTACTTC. It codes for CASSSPGTSGGYSYEQYF.

This clone has just one count. The chain is built from TRBV27 and TRBJ2-1, with a weak D call TRBD2 (6 bases). CDR1 and CDR2 from the germline V gene are MNHEY and SMNVEV (reference sequence). This CDR3 has 14 residues. V lost 6 bases, J lost 6 bases, and 15 bases lay in between. The CDR3 spells CASSPGGPGNEQFF. The CDR3 DNA follows: TGTGCCAGCAGCCCAGGAGGGCCCGGCAATGAGCAGTTCTTC.

This clone is a singleton in its sample. The chain combines TRBV27 with TRBJ2-3; 13 positions agree with TRBD2. This CDR3 region has 16 residues. The V and J ends lost 8 bases and 4 bases, in that order; junction bases with no gene match: 9. The V gene's germline CDR1 is MNHEY and CDR2 SMNVEV (reference sequence). CDR3 DNA sequence: TGTGCCAGCGGGACTGTAGGGACTAGCGGGGCAGATACGCAGTATTTT. Translating it yields CASGTVGTSGADTQYF.

The chain recombines TRBV27 with TRBJ1-2, with D perhaps TRBD1 (5 bases). This CDR3 region has 18 residues. V shed 4 bases and J shed 5 bases, with 26 bases lying between them. Germline loops: CDR1 MNHEY, CDR2 SMNVEV (reference sequence). The CDR3 sequence is CASSSSPARDLRGYGYTF. The CDR3 region has the DNA TGTGCCAGCAGTTCCTCTCCTGCTCGGGACCTCCGTGGGTATGGCTACACCTTC.

CDR3 residues: CASSVDRGQETQYF. In DNA, the CDR3 is TGTGCCAGCAGTGTGGACAGGGGCCAAGAGACCCAGTACTTC. V and J are TRBV5-4 and TRBJ2-5, with 9 bases identical to TRBD1. The CDR3 has 14 amino acids. Germline V lookup: CDR1 SGHNT, CDR2 YYREEE (reference sequence). Unmatched junction bases numbered 3, after V lost 5 bases and J lost 1 base.

The genes are TRBV4-2 and TRBJ2-7; 15 bases fit TRBD2. Per the germline V gene, CDR1 is LGHNA and CDR2 is YNFKEQ. The CDR3 loop spans 16 amino acids. J gave up 6 bases and V 5 bases, and 8 bases lay outside the gene matches. In DNA form, the CDR3 reads TGTGCCAGCAGCTACATTCTGGGACTAGCGGGGGGCGAGCAGTACTTC. Amino acid sequence: CASSYILGLAGGEQYF.